This is a list of T cell receptor beta chains from one sample in a study of blood T cell repertoires in COVID-19. Method: immunoSEQ multiplex PCR; TCRdb's copy keeps in-frame clones and lacks some. The profile shows under 400,000 clones, approximately 89% of them singletons. The source material was PBMCs or T cells enriched from blood (not recorded which). All receptors derive from a man aged 35 to 55 in a cohort exposed to, infected with or recovered from COVID-19 (not recorded which). Both conserved end residues are part of each CDR3. Each record gives: V gene, CDR3 protein.

v_gene: TRBV28
CDR3aa: CASSAPDRGGYGYTF

v_gene: TRBV2
CDR3aa: CATSSGPIGAAKNIQYF

v_gene: TRBV3-1/TRBV3-2
CDR3aa: CASSQRDREQYF

v_gene: TRBV10-3
CDR3aa: CAISVPPAGLAGFNEQFF

v_gene: TRBV18
CDR3aa: CASSLSGTGADEQYF

v_gene: TRBV9
CDR3aa: CASSVGGDRGYEQFF

v_gene: TRBV11-2
CDR3aa: CASSLTSGGGDTQYF

v_gene: TRBV19
CDR3aa: CASSTDRGVGSIQYF

v_gene: TRBV28
CDR3aa: CASSSGTGVNTEAFF

v_gene: TRBV6-1
CDR3aa: CASSANRGPGTDTQYF

v_gene: TRBV11-2
CDR3aa: CASSLGDYTDTQYF

v_gene: TRBV3-1/TRBV3-2
CDR3aa: CASSQADRGNGYTF

v_gene: TRBV29-1
CDR3aa: CSVARDYGTEAFF

v_gene: TRBV19
CDR3aa: CASTPLAGSPLHF

v_gene: TRBV28
CDR3aa: CASSFLGQRYYGYTF

v_gene: TRBV6-5
CDR3aa: CASRLDRGWDSPLHF

v_gene: TRBV5-8
CDR3aa: CASSRRGQGAGEQYF

v_gene: TRBV3-1/TRBV3-2
CDR3aa: CASSQDGAGGLVGAFF

v_gene: TRBV7-6
CDR3aa: CASSSTGGRGKETQYF

v_gene: TRBV3-1/TRBV3-2
CDR3aa: CASSQNIGVAGTEETQYF

v_gene: TRBV28
CDR3aa: CASSFRVDDRGNEKLFF

v_gene: TRBV15
CDR3aa: CATSSGGTGGAGYTF

v_gene: TRBV5-6
CDR3aa: CASSAVSSGETQYF

v_gene: TRBV5-4
CDR3aa: CASSPGYEETQYF

v_gene: TRBV19
CDR3aa: CASSIRSSNYGYTF

v_gene: TRBV9
CDR3aa: CASNGGGNTEAFF

v_gene: TRBV10-3
CDR3aa: CAIRTGTGNIDTQYF

v_gene: TRBV11-2
CDR3aa: CASSLASGPYEQYF